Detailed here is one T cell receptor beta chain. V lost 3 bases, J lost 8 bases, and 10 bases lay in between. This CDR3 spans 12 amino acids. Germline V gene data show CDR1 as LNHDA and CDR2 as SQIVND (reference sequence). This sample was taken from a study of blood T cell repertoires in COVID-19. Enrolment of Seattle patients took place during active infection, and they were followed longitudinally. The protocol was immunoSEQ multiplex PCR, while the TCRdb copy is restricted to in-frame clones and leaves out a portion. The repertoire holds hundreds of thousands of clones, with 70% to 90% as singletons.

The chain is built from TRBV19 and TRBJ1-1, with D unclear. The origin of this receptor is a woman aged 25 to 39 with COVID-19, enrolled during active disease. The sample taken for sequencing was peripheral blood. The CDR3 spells CASSIPPGEAFF. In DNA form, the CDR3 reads TGTGCCAGTAGTATCCCCCCAGGAGAAGCTTTCTTT.